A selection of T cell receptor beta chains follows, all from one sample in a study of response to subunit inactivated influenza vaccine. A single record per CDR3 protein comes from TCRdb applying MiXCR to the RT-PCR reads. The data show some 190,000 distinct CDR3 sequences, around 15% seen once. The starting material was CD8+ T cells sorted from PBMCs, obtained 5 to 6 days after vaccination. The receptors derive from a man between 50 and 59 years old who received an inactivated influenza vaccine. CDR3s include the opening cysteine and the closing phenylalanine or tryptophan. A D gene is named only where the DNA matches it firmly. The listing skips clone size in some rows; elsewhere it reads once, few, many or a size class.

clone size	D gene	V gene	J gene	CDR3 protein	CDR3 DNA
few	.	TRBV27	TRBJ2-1	CASSLLSPIGNEQFF	TGTGCCAGCAGTTTATTATCCCCGATCGGCAATGAGCAGTTCTTC
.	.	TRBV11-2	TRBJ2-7	CASSLDLGKAYEQYF	TGTGCCAGCAGCTTAGACCTGGGAAAGGCCTACGAGCAGTACTTC
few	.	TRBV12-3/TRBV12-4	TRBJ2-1	CASRSYSSYNEQFF	TGTGCCAGCAGGTCGTATAGCTCCTACAATGAGCAGTTCTTC
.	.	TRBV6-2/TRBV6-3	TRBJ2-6	CASTLSGANVLTF	TGTGCCAGTACACTCTCTGGGGCCAACGTCCTGACTTTC
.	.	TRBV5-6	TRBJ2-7	CAMGPGLGEQYF	TGTGCCATGGGCCCGGGACTCGGGGAGCAGTACTTC
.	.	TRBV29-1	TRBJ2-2	CSVESLEPGELFF	TGCAGCGTTGAAAGTCTTGAACCCGGGGAGCTGTTTTTT
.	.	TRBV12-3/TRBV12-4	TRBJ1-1	CASSLRRNSEAFF	TGTGCCAGCAGTTTAAGAAGGAACTCTGAAGCTTTCTTT
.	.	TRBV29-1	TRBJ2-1	CSVEGGTASYNEQFF	TGCAGCGTTGAAGGCGGGACCGCCTCCTACAATGAGCAGTTCTTC
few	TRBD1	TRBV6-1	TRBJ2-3	CASSTYPGTGGTDTQYF	TGTGCCAGCAGTACATATCCCGGGACAGGGGGCACAGATACGCAGTATTTT
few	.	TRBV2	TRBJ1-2	CASSIPEEKTVGGYTF	TGTGCCAGCAGTATTCCCGAGGAGAAGACAGTTGGCGGCTACACCTTC
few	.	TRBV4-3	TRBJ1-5	CASSQDTWKPQHF	TGCGCCAGCAGCCAAGATACCTGGAAGCCCCAGCATTTT
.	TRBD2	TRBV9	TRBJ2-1	CASSPGLGPYNEQFF	TGTGCCAGCAGCCCGGGACTAGGCCCATACAATGAGCAGTTCTTC
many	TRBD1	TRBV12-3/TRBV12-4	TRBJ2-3	CASSLGTGVTDTQYF	TGTGCCAGCAGTTTAGGGACAGGGGTGACAGATACGCAGTATTTT
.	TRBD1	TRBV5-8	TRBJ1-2	CASSSPGQGWNGYGYTF	TGTGCCAGCAGCTCGCCGGGACAGGGTTGGAACGGCTATGGCTACACCTTC
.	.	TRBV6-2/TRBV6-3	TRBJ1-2	CASSYATGIFTF	TGTGCCAGCAGTTACGCCACTGGGATCTTCACCTTC
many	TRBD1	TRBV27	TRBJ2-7	CASSLSAGGYEQYF	TGTGCCAGCAGCTTGTCGGCAGGGGGCTACGAGCAGTACTTC
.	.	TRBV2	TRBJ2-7	CASREVSGYHEQYF	TGTGCCAGCAGGGAAGTTTCAGGGTACCACGAGCAGTACTTC
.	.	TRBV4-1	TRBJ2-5	CASSQPGFGMETQYF	TGCGCCAGCAGCCAACCCGGGTTTGGAATGGAGACCCAGTACTTC
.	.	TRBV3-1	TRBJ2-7	CASSQVPAADAVEQYF	TGTGCCAGCAGCCAAGTACCGGCAGCTGACGCTGTCGAGCAGTACTTC
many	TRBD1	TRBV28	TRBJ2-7	CASRKGQSLYEQYF	TGTGCCAGCAGAAAGGGACAGTCCCTCTACGAGCAGTACTTC
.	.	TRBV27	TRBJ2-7	CASSPTVRPYEQYF	TGTGCCAGCAGTCCCACCGTTCGTCCCTACGAGCAGTACTTC
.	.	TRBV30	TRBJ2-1	CAWRAGLEYNEQFF	TGTGCCTGGAGGGCCGGGCTAGAATACAATGAGCAGTTCTTC
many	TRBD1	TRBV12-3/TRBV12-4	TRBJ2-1	CASSPTGARQFF	TGTGCCAGCAGTCCGACAGGGGCGAGGCAGTTCTTC
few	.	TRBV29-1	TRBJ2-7	CSVVLVGVAEQYF	TGCAGCGTTGTCTTAGTGGGTGTTGCCGAGCAGTACTTC
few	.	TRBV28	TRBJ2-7	CASSLKGLPYEQYF	TGTGCCAGCAGTTTAAAGGGTCTACCCTACGAGCAGTACTTC
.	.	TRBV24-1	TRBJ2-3	CATSQPLRNTQYF	TGTGCCACCAGCCAACCCCTCCGGAACACGCAGTATTTT
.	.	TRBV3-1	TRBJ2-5	CASSLVGLETQYF	TGTGCCAGCAGCCTCGTGGGGTTGGAGACCCAGTACTTC
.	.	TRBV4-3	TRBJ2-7	CASSQDAGSYEQYF	TGCGCCAGCAGCCAAGATGCAGGTTCCTACGAGCAGTACTTC
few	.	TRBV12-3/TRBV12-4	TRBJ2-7	CASREGTLTYEQYF	TGTGCCAGCAGAGAAGGGACTCTTACCTACGAGCAGTACTTC
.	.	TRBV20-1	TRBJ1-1	CSARDLNSLNTEAFF	TGCAGTGCTAGAGATCTTAACAGCCTGAACACTGAAGCTTTCTTT
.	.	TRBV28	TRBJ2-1	CASWDPGSYNEQFF	TGTGCCAGCTGGGACCCAGGCTCCTACAATGAGCAGTTCTTC
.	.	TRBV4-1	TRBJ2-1	CASSPGRSYNEQFF	TGCGCCAGCAGCCCTGGTCGGTCCTACAATGAGCAGTTCTTC
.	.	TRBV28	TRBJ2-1	CASSPFEPRNPEQFF	TGTGCCAGCAGCCCTTTTGAACCTAGGAACCCGGAGCAGTTCTTC
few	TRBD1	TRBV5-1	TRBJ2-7	CASSYYRTGDVSYEQYF	TGCGCCAGCAGCTATTATAGGACAGGGGACGTCTCCTACGAGCAGTACTTC
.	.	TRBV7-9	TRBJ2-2	CASSWVRTGELFF	TGTGCCAGCAGCTGGGTTCGCACCGGGGAGCTGTTTTTT
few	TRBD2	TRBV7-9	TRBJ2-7	CASSSTSGSRNEQYF	TGTGCCAGCAGCTCGACTAGCGGGAGTCGGAACGAGCAGTACTTC
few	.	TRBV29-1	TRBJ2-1	CSVGSGQFF	TGCAGCGTTGGCTCGGGGCAGTTCTTC
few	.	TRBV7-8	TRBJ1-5	CASSLALQGDSNQPQHF	TGTGCCAGCAGCTTAGCCTTGCAGGGAGATAGCAATCAGCCCCAGCATTTT
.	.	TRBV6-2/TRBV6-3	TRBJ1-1	CASSISPSGAAEAFF	TGTGCCAGCAGTATCAGCCCCTCGGGGGCGGCTGAAGCTTTCTTT
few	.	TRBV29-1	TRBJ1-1	CSVGQSEAFF	TGCAGCGTTGGACAGTCTGAAGCTTTCTTT
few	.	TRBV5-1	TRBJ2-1	CASSLVAQGSYNEQFF	TGCGCCAGCAGCTTGGTAGCTCAAGGATCCTACAATGAGCAGTTCTTC
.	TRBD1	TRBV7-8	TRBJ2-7	CASSLGEAGTGSYEQYF	TGTGCCAGCAGCTTAGGGGAGGCCGGGACAGGGTCCTACGAGCAGTACTTC
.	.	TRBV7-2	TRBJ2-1	CASSFARMTYNEQFF	TGTGCCAGCAGCTTCGCCCGAATGACCTACAATGAGCAGTTCTTC
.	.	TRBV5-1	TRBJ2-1	CAKSRGVKHNEQFF	TGCGCCAAGAGCAGGGGGGTTAAACACAATGAGCAGTTCTTC
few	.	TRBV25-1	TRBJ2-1	CASSDSSSYNEQFF	TGTGCCAGCAGTGACTCATCCTCCTACAATGAGCAGTTCTTC
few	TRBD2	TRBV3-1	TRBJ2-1	CASSSGLAGERVEQFF	TGTGCCAGCAGCTCCGGACTAGCGGGAGAACGGGTTGAGCAGTTCTTC
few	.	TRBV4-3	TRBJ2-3	CASSRGLDTQYF	TGCGCCAGCAGCCGGGGACTTGATACGCAGTATTTT
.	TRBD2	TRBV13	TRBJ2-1	CASSYPGTSGKDEQFF	TGTGCCAGCAGCTACCCCGGGACTAGCGGGAAGGATGAGCAGTTCTTC
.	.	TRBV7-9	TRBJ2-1	CASSLALDSYNEQFF	TGTGCCAGCAGCTTAGCGCTGGACTCATACAATGAGCAGTTCTTC
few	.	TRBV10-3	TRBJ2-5	CAISVEGSGETQYF	TGTGCCATCAGTGTAGAGGGGAGCGGAGAGACCCAGTACTTC
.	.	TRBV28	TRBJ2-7	CASSLSQVYEQYF	TGTGCCAGCAGTTTATCACAGGTATACGAGCAGTACTTC
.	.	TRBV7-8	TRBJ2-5	CASSQNRRRGSLQETQYF	TGTGCCAGCAGCCAAAACAGGAGACGGGGGAGTCTCCAAGAGACCCAGTACTTC
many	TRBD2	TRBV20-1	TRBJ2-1	CSASGGFYNEQFF	TGCAGTGCTAGCGGGGGGTTCTACAATGAGCAGTTCTTC
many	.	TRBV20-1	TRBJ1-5	CSASDRSGQPQHF	TGCAGTGCTTCTGACAGGTCCGGGCAGCCCCAGCATTTT
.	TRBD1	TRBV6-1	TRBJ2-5	CASSLGATGGYGGETQYF	TGTGCCAGCAGTCTAGGTGCGACAGGGGGCTACGGTGGAGAGACCCAGTACTTC
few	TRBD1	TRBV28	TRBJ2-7	CASSLPLRDRSTYEQYF	TGTGCCAGCAGTTTACCCCTCCGGGACAGGTCCACCTACGAGCAGTACTTC
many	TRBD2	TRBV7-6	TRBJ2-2	CASSPDLLAGGPGELFF	TGTGCCAGCAGCCCGGACCTACTAGCGGGAGGTCCAGGGGAGCTGTTTTTT
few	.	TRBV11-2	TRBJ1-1	CASSVMNTEAFF	TGTGCCAGCAGCGTTATGAACACTGAAGCTTTCTTT
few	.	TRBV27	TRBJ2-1	CASSFSTDGASNEQFF	TGTGCCAGCAGTTTCTCGACAGACGGGGCTTCCAATGAGCAGTTCTTC